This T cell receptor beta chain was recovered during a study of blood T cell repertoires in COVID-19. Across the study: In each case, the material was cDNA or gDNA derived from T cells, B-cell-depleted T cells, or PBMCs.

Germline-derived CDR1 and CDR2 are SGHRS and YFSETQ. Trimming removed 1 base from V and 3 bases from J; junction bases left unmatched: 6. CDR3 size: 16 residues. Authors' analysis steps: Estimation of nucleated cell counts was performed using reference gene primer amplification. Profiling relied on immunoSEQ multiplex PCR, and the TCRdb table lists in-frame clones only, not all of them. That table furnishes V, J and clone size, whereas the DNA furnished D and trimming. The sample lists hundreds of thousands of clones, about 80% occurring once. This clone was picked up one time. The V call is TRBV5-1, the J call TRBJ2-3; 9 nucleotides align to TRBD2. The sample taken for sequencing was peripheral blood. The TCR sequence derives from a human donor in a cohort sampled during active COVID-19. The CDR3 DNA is TGCGCCAGCAGCTTGTCCTCGGGACTAGCTACAGATACGCAGTATTTT. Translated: CASSLSSGLATDTQYF.